This T cell receptor (beta chain) was recorded in a study of CD8+CD57+ T cells in acquired aplastic anemia. Patients chosen for sequencing had shown CD8+CD57+ cell expansion by flow cytometry. TCR beta VDJ and CDR3 profiling used genomic DNA as template. TCRdb ran MiXCR on the reads and lists one entry per CDR3 protein. The table records about 40,000 distinct CDR3 sequences, roughly three fifths of them present only once. Germline CDR1 and CDR2: LNHDA and SQIVND (reference sequence). The CDR3 extends over 12 amino acids. Trimming at V came to 5 bases and at J to 8 bases, leaving 4 bases not matched to a gene.

This rearrangement joins TRBV19 to TRBJ1-1; the match to TRBD1 covers 8 bases. The clonotype comes from a human donor with aplastic anemia. The sequenced sample consisted of sorted CD4+, CD8+, or CD8+CD57+ T cells (not recorded which) from PBMCs. CDR3 sequence (DNA): TGTGCCAGTAGTTCGGGACAGGACGAAGCTTTCTTT. Its translation is CASSSGQDEAFF. Full variable domain (missing parts from reference TRBV19 and TRBJ1-1): DGGITQSPKYLFRKEGQNVTLSCEQNLNHDAMYWYRQDPGQGLRLIYYSQIVNDFQKGDIAEGYSVSREKKESFPLTVTSAQKNPTAFYLCASSSGQDEAFFGQGTRLTVV.